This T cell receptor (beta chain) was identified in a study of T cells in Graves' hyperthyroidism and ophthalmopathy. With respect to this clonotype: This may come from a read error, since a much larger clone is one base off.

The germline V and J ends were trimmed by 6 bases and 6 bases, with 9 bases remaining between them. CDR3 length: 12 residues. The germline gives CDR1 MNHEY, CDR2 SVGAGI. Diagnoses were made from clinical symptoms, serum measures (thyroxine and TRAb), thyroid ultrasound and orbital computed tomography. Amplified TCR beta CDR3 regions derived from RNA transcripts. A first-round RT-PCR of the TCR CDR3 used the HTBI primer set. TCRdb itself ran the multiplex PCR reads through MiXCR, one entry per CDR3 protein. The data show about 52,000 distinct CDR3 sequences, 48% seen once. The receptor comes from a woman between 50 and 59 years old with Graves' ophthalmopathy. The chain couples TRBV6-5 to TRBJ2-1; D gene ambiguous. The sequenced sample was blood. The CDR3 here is CASRGSGNEQFF. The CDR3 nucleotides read TGTGCCAGCAGGGGGTCCGGCAATGAGCAGTTCTTC.